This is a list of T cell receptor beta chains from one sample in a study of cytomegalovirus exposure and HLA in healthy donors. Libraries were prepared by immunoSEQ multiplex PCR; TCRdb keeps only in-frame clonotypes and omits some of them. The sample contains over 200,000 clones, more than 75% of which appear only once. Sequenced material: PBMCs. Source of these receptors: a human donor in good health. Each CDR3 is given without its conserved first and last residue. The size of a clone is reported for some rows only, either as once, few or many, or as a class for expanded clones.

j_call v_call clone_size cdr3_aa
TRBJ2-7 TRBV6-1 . ASSELQGASYEQY
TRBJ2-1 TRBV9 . ASSAHREFWDNEQF
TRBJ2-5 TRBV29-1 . SVRGGGRGETQY
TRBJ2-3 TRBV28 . ASMTPGLAGSTDTQY
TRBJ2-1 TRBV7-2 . ASRRLAGGNEQF
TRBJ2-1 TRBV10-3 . AISVAGSGIYNEQF
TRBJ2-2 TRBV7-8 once ATKTGTNTGELF
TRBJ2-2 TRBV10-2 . ASSLGGSNTGELF
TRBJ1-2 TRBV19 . ASSMRRGRDHNYGYT
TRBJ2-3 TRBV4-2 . ASSLSARRTSTDTQY
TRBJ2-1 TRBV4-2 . ASSQDSSSGRAAEQF
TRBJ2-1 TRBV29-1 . SATSGLAGINEQF
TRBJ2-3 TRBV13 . ASSFRGPLGTDTQY
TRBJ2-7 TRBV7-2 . ASSSVGTGFYEQY
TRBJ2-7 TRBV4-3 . ASSQVAGGTIAFEQY
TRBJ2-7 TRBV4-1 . ASSQVQGDSYEQY
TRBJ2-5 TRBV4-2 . ASSQEASGSRRLETQY
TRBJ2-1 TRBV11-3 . ASSLGYREGGNEQF
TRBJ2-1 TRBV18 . ASSTGLYNEQF
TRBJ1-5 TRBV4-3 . ASSQDLYSNQPQH
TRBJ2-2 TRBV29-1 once SVLAAMNTGELF
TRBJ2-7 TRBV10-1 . ASSESGRLAGSYEQY
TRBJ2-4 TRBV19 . ASSASGVIQY
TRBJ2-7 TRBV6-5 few ASSLQGGEQY
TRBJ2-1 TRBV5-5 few ASSLDGGRAGNEQF
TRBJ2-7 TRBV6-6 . ASSYGSGRSSREQY
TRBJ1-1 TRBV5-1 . ASSLGAQGNTEAF
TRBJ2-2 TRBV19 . ASDQWEKAGELF
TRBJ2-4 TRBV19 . ASSIVLGGRSKNIQY
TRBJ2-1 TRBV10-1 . ASSDTVPPNEQF
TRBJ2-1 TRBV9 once ASNKRGNNEQF
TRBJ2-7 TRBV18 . ASSPSSSGSGYEQY
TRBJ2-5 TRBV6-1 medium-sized ASSEGPSQETQY
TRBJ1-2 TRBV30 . AWSGDRGDYGYT
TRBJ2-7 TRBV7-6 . ASSLGDEQY